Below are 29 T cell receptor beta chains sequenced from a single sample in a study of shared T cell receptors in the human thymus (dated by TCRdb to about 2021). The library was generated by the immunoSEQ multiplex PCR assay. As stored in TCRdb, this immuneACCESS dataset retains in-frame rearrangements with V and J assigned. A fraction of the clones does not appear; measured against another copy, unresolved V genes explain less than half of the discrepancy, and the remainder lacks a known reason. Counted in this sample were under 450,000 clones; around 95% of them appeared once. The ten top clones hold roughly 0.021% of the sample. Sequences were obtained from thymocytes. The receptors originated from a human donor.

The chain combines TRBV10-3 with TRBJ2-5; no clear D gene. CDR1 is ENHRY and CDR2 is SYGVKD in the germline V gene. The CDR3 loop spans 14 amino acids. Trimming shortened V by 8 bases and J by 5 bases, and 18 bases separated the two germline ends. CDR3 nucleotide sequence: TGTGCCATCTCGCAGGACGGGCCTGAGGAGACCCAGTACTTC. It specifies CAISQDGPEETQYF.

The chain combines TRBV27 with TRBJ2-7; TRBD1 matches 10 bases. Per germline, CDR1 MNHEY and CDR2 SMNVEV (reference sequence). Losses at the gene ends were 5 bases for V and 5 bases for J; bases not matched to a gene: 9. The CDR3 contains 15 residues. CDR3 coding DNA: TGTGCCAGCAGTACACCCCGGGACAGGGGTCACGAGCAGTACTTC. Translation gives CASSTPRDRGHEQYF.

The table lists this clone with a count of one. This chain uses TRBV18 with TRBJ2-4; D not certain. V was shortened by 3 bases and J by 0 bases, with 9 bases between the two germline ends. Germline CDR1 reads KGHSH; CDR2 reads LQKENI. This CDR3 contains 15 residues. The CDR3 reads CASSPLEAAKNIQYF. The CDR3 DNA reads TGTGCCAGCTCACCCTTAGAAGCAGCCAAAAACATTCAGTACTTC.

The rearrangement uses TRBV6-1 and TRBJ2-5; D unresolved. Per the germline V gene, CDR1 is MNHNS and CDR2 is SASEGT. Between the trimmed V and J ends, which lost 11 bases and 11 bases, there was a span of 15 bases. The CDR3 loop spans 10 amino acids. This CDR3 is CAATESEQYF. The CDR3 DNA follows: TGTGCCGCTACGGAGAGTGAGCAGTACTTC.

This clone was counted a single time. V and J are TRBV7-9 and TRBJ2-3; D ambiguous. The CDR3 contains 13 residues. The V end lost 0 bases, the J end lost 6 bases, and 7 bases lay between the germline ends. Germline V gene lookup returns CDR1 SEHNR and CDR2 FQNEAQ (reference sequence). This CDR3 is CASSLALRDTQYF. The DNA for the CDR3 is TGTGCCAGCAGCTTAGCGCTACGGGATACGCAGTATTTT.

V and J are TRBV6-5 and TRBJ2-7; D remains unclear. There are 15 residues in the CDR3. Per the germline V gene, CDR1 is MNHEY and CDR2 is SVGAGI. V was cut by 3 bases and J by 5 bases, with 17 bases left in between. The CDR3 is CASSYVLGPSDEQYF. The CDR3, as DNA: TGTGCCAGCAGTTATGTCCTGGGCCCCAGCGACGAGCAGTACTTC.

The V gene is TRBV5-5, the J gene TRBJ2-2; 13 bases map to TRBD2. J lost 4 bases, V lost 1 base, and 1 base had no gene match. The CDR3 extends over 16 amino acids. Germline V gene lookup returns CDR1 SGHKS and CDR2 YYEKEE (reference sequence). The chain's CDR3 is CASSLTSGRATGELFF. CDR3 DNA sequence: TGTGCCAGCAGCTTGACTAGCGGGAGGGCCACCGGGGAGCTGTTTTTT.

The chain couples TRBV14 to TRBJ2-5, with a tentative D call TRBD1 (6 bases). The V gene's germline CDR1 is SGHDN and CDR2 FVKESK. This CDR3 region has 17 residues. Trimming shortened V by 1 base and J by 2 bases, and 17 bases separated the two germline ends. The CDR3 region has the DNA TGTGCCAGCAGCCAAGGTCGAGGACAGTACCCTCAAGAGACCCAGTACTTC. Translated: CASSQGRGQYPQETQYF.

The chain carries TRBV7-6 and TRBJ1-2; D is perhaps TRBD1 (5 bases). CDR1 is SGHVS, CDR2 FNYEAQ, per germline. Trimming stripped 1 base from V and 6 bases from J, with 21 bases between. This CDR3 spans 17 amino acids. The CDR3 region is CASSLEARARGDNGYTF. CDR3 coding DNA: TGTGCCAGCAGCTTAGAAGCCAGGGCCCGGGGCGATAATGGCTACACCTTC. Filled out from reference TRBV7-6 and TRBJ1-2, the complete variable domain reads GAGVSQSPRYKVTKRGQDVALRCDPISGHVSLYWYRQALGQGPEFLTYFNYEAQQDKSGLPNDRFSAERPEGSISTLTIQRTEQRDSAMYRCASSLEARARGDNGYTFGSGTRLTVV.

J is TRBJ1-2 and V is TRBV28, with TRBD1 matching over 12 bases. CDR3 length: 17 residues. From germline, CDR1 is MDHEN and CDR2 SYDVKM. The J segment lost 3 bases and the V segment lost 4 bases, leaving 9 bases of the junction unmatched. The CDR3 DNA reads TGTGCCAGCAGTTCCCGGGACAGGGGGCGCAATGACTATGGCTACACCTTC. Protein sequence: CASSSRDRGRNDYGYTF.

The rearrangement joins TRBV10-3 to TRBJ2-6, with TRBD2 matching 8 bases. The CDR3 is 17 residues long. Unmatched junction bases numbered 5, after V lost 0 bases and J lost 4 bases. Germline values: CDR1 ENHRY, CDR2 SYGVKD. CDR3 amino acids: CAISESSGSAGANVLTF. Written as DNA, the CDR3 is TGTGCCATCAGTGAGTCAAGCGGGAGTGCAGGGGCCAACGTCCTGACTTTC.

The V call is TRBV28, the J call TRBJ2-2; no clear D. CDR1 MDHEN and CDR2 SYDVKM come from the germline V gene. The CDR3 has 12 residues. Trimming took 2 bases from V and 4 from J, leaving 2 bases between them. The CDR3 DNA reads TGTGCCAGCAGTTTACCCACCGGGGAGCTGTTTTTT. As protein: CASSLPTGELFF. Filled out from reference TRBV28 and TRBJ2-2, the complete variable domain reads DVKVTQSSRYLVKRTGEKVFLECVQDMDHENMFWYRQDPGLGLRLIYFSYDVKMKEKGDIPEGYSVSREKKERFSLILESASTNQTSMYLCASSLPTGELFFGEGSRLTVL.

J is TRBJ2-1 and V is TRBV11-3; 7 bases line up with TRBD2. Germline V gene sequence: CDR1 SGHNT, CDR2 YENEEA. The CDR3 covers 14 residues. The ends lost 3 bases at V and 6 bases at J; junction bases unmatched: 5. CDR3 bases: TGTGCCAGCAGCTTCGCGGGAGTAGGCAATGAGCAGTTCTTC. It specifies CASSFAGVGNEQFF.

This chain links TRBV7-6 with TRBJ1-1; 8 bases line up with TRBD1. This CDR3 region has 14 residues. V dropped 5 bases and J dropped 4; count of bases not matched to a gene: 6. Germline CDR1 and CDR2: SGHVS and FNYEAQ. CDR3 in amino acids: CASSRIRGPTEAFF. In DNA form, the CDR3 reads TGTGCCAGCAGCCGGATCAGGGGGCCCACTGAAGCTTTCTTT.

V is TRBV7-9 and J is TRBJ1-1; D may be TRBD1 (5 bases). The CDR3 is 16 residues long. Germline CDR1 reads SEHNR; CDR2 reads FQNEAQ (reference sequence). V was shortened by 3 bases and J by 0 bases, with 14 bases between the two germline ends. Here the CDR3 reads CASSLRGFLMNTEAFF. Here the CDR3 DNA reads TGTGCCAGCAGCTTGCGGGGGTTCTTAATGAACACTGAAGCTTTCTTT.

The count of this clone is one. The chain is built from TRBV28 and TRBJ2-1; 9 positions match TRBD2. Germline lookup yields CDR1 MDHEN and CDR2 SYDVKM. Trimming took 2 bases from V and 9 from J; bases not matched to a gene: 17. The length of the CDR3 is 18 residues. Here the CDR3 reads CASSLVPRWAGGPIEQFF. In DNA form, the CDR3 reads TGTGCCAGCAGTTTAGTCCCTCGGTGGGCGGGAGGGCCGATTGAGCAGTTCTTC.

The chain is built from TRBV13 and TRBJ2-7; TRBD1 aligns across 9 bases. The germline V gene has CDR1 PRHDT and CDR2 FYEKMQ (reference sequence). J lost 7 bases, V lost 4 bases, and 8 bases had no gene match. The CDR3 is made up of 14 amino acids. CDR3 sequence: CASSWSQTGGEQYF. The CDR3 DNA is TGTGCCAGCAGCTGGTCCCAGACAGGGGGTGAGCAGTACTTC.

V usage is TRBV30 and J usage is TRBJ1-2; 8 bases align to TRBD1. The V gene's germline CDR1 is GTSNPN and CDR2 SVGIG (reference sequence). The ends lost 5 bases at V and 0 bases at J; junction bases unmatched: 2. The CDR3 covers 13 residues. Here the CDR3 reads CAWADRANYGYTF. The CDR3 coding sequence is TGTGCCTGGGCGGACAGGGCTAACTATGGCTACACCTTC.

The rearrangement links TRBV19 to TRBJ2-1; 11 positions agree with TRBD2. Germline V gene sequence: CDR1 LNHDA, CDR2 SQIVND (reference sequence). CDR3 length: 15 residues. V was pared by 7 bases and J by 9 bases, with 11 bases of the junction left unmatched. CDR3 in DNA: TGTGCCAGTACCCGTTCGACTAGCGGGAACGGTGAGCAGTTCTTC. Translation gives CASTRSTSGNGEQFF.

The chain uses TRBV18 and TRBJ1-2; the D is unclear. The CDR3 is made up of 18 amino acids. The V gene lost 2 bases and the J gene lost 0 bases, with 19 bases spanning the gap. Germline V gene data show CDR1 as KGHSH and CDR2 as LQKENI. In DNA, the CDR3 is TGTGCCAGCTCACCAGAATGTCTGGACCCCTCAGCTAACTATGGCTACACCTTC. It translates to CASSPECLDPSANYGYTF.

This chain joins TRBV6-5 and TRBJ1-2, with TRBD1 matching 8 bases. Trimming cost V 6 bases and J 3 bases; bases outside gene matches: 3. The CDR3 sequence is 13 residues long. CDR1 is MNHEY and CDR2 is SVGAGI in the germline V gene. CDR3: CASRMTGDYGYTF. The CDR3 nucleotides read TGTGCCAGCAGAATGACAGGGGACTATGGCTACACCTTC.

CDR3 in amino acids: CASSFTPGTDSSYNEQFF. Here the CDR3 DNA reads TGTGCCAGCAGCTTCACCCCGGGGACGGATAGCTCCTACAATGAGCAGTTCTTC. The chain is built from TRBV7-9 and TRBJ2-1; the D call may be TRBD1 or TRBD2 (5 bases each). Germline-derived CDR1 and CDR2 are SEHNR and FQNEAQ (reference sequence). V gave up 3 bases and J gave up 0 bases, with 18 bases separating them. The CDR3 extends over 18 amino acids.

As DNA, the CDR3 is TGCAGTGCAAAGATGGGAGAGACCCAGTACTTC. Translating gives CSAKMGETQYF. The chain joins TRBV20-1 to TRBJ2-5, with D hard to call. CDR3 length: 11 residues. Trimming pared 6 bases from V and 4 bases from J, leaving 9 bases between. The germline V gene encodes CDR1 DFQATT and CDR2 SNEGSKA (reference sequence).

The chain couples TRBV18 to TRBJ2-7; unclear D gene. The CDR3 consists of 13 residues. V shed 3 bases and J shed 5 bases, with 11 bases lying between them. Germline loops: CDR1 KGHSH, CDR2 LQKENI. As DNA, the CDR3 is TGTGCCAGCTCACCTCGGCAGGTGGACGAGCAGTACTTC. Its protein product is CASSPRQVDEQYF.

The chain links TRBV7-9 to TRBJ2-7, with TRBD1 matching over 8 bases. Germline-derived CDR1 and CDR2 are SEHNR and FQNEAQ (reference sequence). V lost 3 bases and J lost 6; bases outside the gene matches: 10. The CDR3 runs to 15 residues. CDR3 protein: CASSFRTGSGSEQYF. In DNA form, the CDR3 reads TGTGCCAGCAGCTTTAGGACAGGGAGCGGGTCCGAGCAGTACTTC.

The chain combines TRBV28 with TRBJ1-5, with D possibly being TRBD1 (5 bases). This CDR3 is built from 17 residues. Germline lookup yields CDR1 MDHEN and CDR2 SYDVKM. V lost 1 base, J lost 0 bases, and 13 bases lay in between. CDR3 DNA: TGTGCCAGCAGTTTATACTCCAGGGTATATAGCAATCAGCCCCAGCATTTT. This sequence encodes CASSLYSRVYSNQPQHF.

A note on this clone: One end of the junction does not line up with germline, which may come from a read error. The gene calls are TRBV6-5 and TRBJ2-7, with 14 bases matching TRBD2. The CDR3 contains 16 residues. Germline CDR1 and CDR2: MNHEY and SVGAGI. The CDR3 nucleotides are TGTGCCAGCAGTTACTTGGGACTAGCGGGAGAGGGCGAGCAGTGCTTC. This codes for CASSYLGLAGEGEQCF.

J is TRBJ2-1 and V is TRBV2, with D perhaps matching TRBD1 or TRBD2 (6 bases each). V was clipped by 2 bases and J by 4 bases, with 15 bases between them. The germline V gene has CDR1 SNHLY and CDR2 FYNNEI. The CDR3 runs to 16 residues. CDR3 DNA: TGTGCCAGCAGTGAATCGCGGGACACGGGTTACAATGAGCAGTTCTTC. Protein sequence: CASSESRDTGYNEQFF.

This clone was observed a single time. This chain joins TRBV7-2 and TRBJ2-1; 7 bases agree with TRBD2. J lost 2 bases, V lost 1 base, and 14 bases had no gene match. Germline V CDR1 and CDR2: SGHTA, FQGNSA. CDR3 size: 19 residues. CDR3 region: CASSLGWRLAGGAYNEQFF. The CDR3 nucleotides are TGTGCCAGCAGCTTAGGATGGCGACTAGCCGGAGGGGCCTACAATGAGCAGTTCTTC. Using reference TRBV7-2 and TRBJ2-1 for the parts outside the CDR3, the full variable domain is GAGVSQSPSNKVTEKGKDVELRCDPISGHTALYWYRQSLGQGLEFLIYFQGNSAPDKSGLPSDRFSAERTGGSVSTLTIQRTQQEDSAVYLCASSLGWRLAGGAYNEQFFGPGTRLTVL.